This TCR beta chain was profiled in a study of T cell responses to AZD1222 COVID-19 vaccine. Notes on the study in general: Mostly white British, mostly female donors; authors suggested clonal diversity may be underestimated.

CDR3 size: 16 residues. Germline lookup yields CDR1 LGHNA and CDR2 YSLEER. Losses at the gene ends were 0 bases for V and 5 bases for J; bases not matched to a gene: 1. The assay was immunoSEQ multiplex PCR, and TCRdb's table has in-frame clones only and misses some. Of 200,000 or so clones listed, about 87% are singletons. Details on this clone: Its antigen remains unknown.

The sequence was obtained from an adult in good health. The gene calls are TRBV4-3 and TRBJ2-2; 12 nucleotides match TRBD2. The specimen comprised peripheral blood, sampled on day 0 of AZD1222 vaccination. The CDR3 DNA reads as TGCGCCAGCAGCCAAGAGACTAGCGGGAGTACCGGGGAGCTGTTTTTT. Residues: CASSQETSGSTGELFF.